These 23 T cell receptor beta chains came from one sample sequenced in a study of T-cell memory formation after mild COVID-19. TCRdb recomputed calls from the 5' RACE reads with MiXCR, one row per CDR3 protein. The sample lists hundreds of thousands of distinct CDR3 sequences; roughly 18% were seen once. The specimen sequenced was PBMCs or a T cell subset sorted from them (not recorded which). These receptors were obtained from a man younger than 35 who had mild COVID-19 (a few samples of this study predate the infection). Cell type and time point are not known.

The rearrangement uses TRBV18 and TRBJ1-4; D gene unclear. Trimming left V 6 bases short and J 4 bases short, with 9 bases between. The CDR3 has 13 residues. From germline, CDR1 is KGHSH and CDR2 LQKENI. The CDR3: CASSADRNEKLFF. In DNA form, the CDR3 reads TGTGCCAGCTCGGCGGATCGTAATGAAAAACTGTTTTTT.

This clonotype turned up a few times. V usage is TRBV20-1 and J usage is TRBJ1-4; D may be TRBD1 (5 bases). The germline gives CDR1 DFQATT, CDR2 SNEGSKA (reference sequence). This CDR3 spans 16 amino acids. V lost 0 bases to trimming and J lost 4 bases, with 15 bases between them. This CDR3 is CSARDPLRGSNEKLFF. The CDR3 DNA reads as TGCAGTGCTAGAGATCCACTCCGGGGGAGTAATGAAAAACTGTTTTTT.

There are a few counts of this clonotype. V gene TRBV10-2 combines with J gene TRBJ2-6; possibly TRBD1 for D (6 bases). CDR1 is WSHSY and CDR2 is SAAADI in the germline V gene. The CDR3 consists of 14 residues. V was trimmed by 10 bases and J by 0 bases, leaving 10 bases between them. The DNA of the CDR3 is TGCGCCACCCTACAGGGCTCTGGGGCCAACGTCCTGACTTTC. Protein: CATLQGSGANVLTF.

This clonotype has just a few counts. The rearrangement links TRBV12-3 or TRBV12-4 to TRBJ2-3; D may be TRBD1 or TRBD2 (6 bases each). V lost 3 bases and J 2 bases, leaving 15 bases between the germline ends. CDR3 length: 16 residues. As DNA, the CDR3 is TGTGCCAGCAGTTTTAAGGGGGGTGGACCCACAGATACGCAGTATTTT. This encodes CASSFKGGGPTDTQYF.

The chain couples TRBV5-4 to TRBJ2-3; no clear D gene. Per the germline V gene, CDR1 is SGHNT and CDR2 is YYREEE (reference sequence). Trimming took off 4 bases at V and 4 bases at J, with 10 bases between the two ends. This CDR3 spans 13 amino acids. CDR3 residues: CASSHQSPDTQYF. The CDR3 coding sequence is TGTGCCAGCAGCCACCAGTCCCCAGATACGCAGTATTTT.

The chain uses TRBV7-2 and TRBJ2-5; 10 bases agree with TRBD2. There are 15 residues in the CDR3. The V gene end was trimmed by 2 bases and the J gene end by 6 bases; junction bases not matched to a gene: 6. The germline V gene has CDR1 SGHTA and CDR2 FQGNSA. The chain's CDR3 is CASSLQRGGGKTQYF. The CDR3 DNA sequence: TGTGCCAGCAGCTTACAGCGGGGGGGCGGAAAGACCCAGTACTTC.

This chain joins TRBV7-2 and TRBJ1-5, with D unresolved. Germline V CDR1 and CDR2: SGHTA, FQGNSA. Trimming shortened V by 1 base and J by 4 bases, and 20 bases separated the two germline ends. This CDR3 comprises 18 residues. This CDR3 reads CASSLGTDYKGLNQPQHF. The CDR3 DNA is TGTGCCAGCAGCTTAGGCACGGACTACAAGGGCTTAAATCAGCCCCAGCATTTT.

J is TRBJ2-7 and V is TRBV5-1; 7 bases are shared with TRBD1. The V segment lost 6 bases and the J segment 3 bases; nucleotides outside the gene matches: 3. The CDR3 runs to 12 residues. Germline CDR1 SGHRS, CDR2 YFSETQ. The CDR3 DNA reads as TGCGCCAGCACCAGGGACAGCTACGAGCAGTACTTC. Residues: CASTRDSYEQYF.

This clonotype has more than one count but fewer than ten. The chain carries TRBV6-2 or TRBV6-3 and TRBJ1-2; TRBD1 matches 9 bases. This CDR3 contains 15 residues. V lost 5 bases and J lost 8; bases outside the gene matches: 12. Germline values: CDR1 MNHEY, CDR2 SVGEGT. The CDR3 spells CASSPTGDRVIGYTF. DNA of the CDR3: TGTGCCAGCAGTCCGACCGGGGACAGGGTAATCGGCTACACCTTC.

The gene calls are TRBV28 and TRBJ1-5; D is ambiguous. The V gene's germline CDR1 is MDHEN and CDR2 SYDVKM. This CDR3 region has 13 residues. V shed 5 bases and J shed 9 bases, with 14 bases lying between them. The CDR3 nucleotides are TGTGCCAGCAGTCCGGAAGGAGTGAGGCCCCAGCATTTT. Translation: CASSPEGVRPQHF.

The V gene is TRBV5-4, the J gene TRBJ2-7; D possibly corresponds to TRBD2 (6 bases). Germline values: CDR1 SGHNT, CDR2 YYREEE (reference sequence). This CDR3 spans 14 amino acids. V dropped 2 bases and J dropped 3 bases, with 12 bases sitting between them. This chain's CDR3 is CASSFGGDNYEQYF. CDR3 bases: TGTGCCAGCAGCTTTGGCGGGGATAACTACGAGCAGTACTTC.

This clonotype has only a few counts. The chain carries TRBV4-1 and TRBJ1-6; D is ambiguous. Trimming pared 6 bases from V and 2 bases from J, leaving 8 bases between. CDR1 is MGHRA and CDR2 is YSYEKL in the germline V gene. The CDR3 length is 14 residues. CDR3 coding DNA: TGCGCCAGCAGAGACTCTGCCTATAATTCACCCCTCCACTTT. The encoded protein is CASRDSAYNSPLHF.

This clonotype was counted at least ten times. A junction boundary mismatches the germline segment, possibly from a read error. J is TRBJ2-3 and V is TRBV5-1; D ambiguous. The CDR3 consists of 12 residues. CDR1 and CDR2 (germline): SGHRS, YFSETQ. The CDR3 here is CASRPSTDTQYF. In DNA, the CDR3 is TGTGCCAGCAGGCCAAGCACAGATACGCAGTATTTT. The entire variable domain, with the rest obtained from reference TRBV5-1 and TRBJ2-3, is as follows: KAGVTQTPRYLIKTRGQQVTLSCSPISGHRSVSWYQQTPGQGLQFLFEYFSETQRNKGNFPGRFSGRQFSNSRSEMNVSTLELGDSALYLCASRPSTDTQYFGPGTRLTVL.

Many counts were recorded for this clonotype. The V gene is TRBV6-4, the J gene TRBJ1-4; TRBD1 might be the D (5 bases). The germline gives CDR1 MRHNA, CDR2 SNTAGT. With 6 bases removed from V and 7 bases from J, the gap between germline ends came to 9 bases. The CDR3 is 12 residues long. CDR3 protein: CASRWGFEKLFF. In nucleotides, the CDR3 is TGTGCCAGCAGATGGGGGTTTGAAAAACTGTTTTTT.

This clonotype was observed a handful of times. The chain links TRBV10-1 to TRBJ2-2, with TRBD2 matching over 12 bases. Germline V gene sequence: CDR1 WNHNN, CDR2 SYGVQD (reference sequence). The CDR3 is made up of 17 amino acids. V trimming: 3 bases; J trimming: 6 bases; junction bases outside the gene matches: 8. DNA for the CDR3: TGCGCCAGCAGTGAACATCTAGCGGGGGGGCCGGCCGGGGAGCTGTTTTTT. Encoded protein: CASSEHLAGGPAGELFF.

The rearrangement links TRBV29-1 to TRBJ2-2; D possibly corresponds to TRBD1 (5 bases). V shed 7 bases and J shed 4 bases, with 19 bases lying between them. This CDR3 contains 15 residues. CDR1 is SQVTM and CDR2 is ANQGSEA in the germline V gene. CDR3 DNA: TGCAGCGCTAAAGGAAGCAGGGCTGGCACCGGGGAGCTGTTTTTT. Translated: CSAKGSRAGTGELFF.

This clonotype showed up many times. The V gene is TRBV7-2, the J gene TRBJ1-1; TRBD1 aligns across 7 bases. Germline CDR1 reads SGHTA; CDR2 reads FQGNSA. The junction had 1 base not matched to a gene; V was cut back by 6 bases and J by 0 bases. This CDR3 spans 13 amino acids. CDR3 in amino acids: CASRGQMNTEAFF. In DNA, the CDR3 is TGTGCCAGCAGGGGACAGATGAACACTGAAGCTTTCTTT. The full variable domain, with the rest looked up from reference TRBV7-2 and TRBJ1-1, is GAGVSQSPSNKVTEKGKDVELRCDPISGHTALYWYRQSLGQGLEFLIYFQGNSAPDKSGLPSDRFSAERTGGSVSTLTIQRTQQEDSAVYLCASRGQMNTEAFFGQGTRLTVV.

The V gene is TRBV20-1, the J gene TRBJ2-7, with 8 bases matching TRBD2. V shed 0 bases, J shed 7 bases, and the junction held 17 bases outside the gene matches. The CDR3 consists of 17 residues. Germline CDR1 is DFQATT and CDR2 is SNEGSKA (reference sequence). The chain's CDR3 is CSARDRVRGLVLWEQYV. For the CDR3, the DNA is TGCAGTGCTAGAGATAGGGTTAGGGGACTAGTCCTTTGGGAGCAGTACGTC.

V gene TRBV20-1 combines with J gene TRBJ2-3; D is unresolved. CDR3 length: 12 amino acids. Looked up from germline, CDR1 is DFQATT and CDR2 is SNEGSKA (reference sequence). V lost 0 bases and J 6 bases, leaving 7 bases between the germline ends. The CDR3 protein is CSARDLVDTQYF. CDR3 in DNA: TGCAGTGCTAGAGATTTGGTCGATACGCAGTATTTT.

The chain couples TRBV5-4 to TRBJ2-1; D possibly corresponds to TRBD2 (5 bases). The CDR3 contains 12 residues. Between the trimmed V and J ends, which lost 9 bases and 9 bases, there was a span of 16 bases. The germline gives CDR1 SGHNT, CDR2 YYREEE (reference sequence). CDR3: CATKTVRAEQFF. The CDR3 DNA sequence: TGTGCCACCAAGACGGTGAGGGCTGAGCAGTTCTTC.

The table lists this clonotype with a few counts. This chain joins TRBV7-9 and TRBJ2-5, with D possibly matching TRBD1 (6 bases). Germline lookup yields CDR1 SEHNR and CDR2 FQNEAQ (reference sequence). This CDR3 comprises 13 residues. With 10 bases removed from V and 2 bases from J, the gap between germline ends came to 14 bases. CDR3 sequence: CAIGQGGQETQYF. CDR3 in DNA: TGTGCCATCGGTCAAGGGGGTCAAGAGACCCAGTACTTC.

This clonotype was counted ten times or more. The chain uses TRBV7-2 and TRBJ2-7, with D possibly being TRBD1 or TRBD2 (5 bases each). Trimming took 1 base from V and 6 from J, leaving 10 bases between them. From germline, CDR1 is SGHTA and CDR2 FQGNSA. The CDR3 totals 13 residues. The CDR3: CASSLVGRGEQYV. The DNA for the CDR3 is TGTGCCAGCAGCTTAGTGGGACGGGGCGAGCAGTACGTC.

The chain combines TRBV12-3 or TRBV12-4 with TRBJ2-7; tentative D call: TRBD1 (6 bases). V shed 6 bases and J shed 0 bases, with 12 bases lying between them. CDR3 size: 14 residues. The CDR3 bases are TGTGCCAGCAGACGCGACAGGAGCTCCTACGAGCAGTACGTC. Encoded protein: CASRRDRSSYEQYV.